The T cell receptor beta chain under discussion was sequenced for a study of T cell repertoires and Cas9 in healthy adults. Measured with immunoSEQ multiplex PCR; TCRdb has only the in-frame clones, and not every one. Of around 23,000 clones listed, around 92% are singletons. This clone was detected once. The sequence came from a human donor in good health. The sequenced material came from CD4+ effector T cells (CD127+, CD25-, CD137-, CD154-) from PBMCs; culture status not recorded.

CDR3 in amino acids: CASSRNNQPQHF. As DNA, the CDR3 is TGTGCCAGTAGTCGTAACAATCAGCCCCAGCATTTT. This chain links TRBV19 with TRBJ1-5; D is uncertain. The CDR3 sequence is 12 residues long. V was trimmed by 5 bases and J by 3 bases, leaving 5 bases between them. Germline assignment: CDR1 LNHDA and CDR2 SQIVND (reference sequence).